This T cell receptor (beta chain) was retrieved from a study of cytomegalovirus exposure and HLA in healthy donors. Study outcomes and limitations: TRBV6-2, TRBV6-3 and some other V segments were excluded as indistinguishable.

It was with 60 Vbeta and 13 Jbeta primers that the PCR ran. Sequencing was performed with immunoSEQ multiplex PCR; in TCRdb, only in-frame clones are kept and a portion is missing. The sample comprises roughly 220,000 clones, 60% to 80% of which are singletons, and 1.8% rests with the top ten. The table lists this clone with a count of one. The antigen remains unidentified. Trimming removed 0 bases from V and 4 bases from J; junction bases left unmatched: 5. Germline V gene lookup returns CDR1 MNHEY and CDR2 SVGAGI. The CDR3 runs 15 residues. What was sequenced was PBMCs. The receptor was derived from a woman aged 25 to 39 in good health and CMV-seronegative. This chain uses TRBV6-5 with TRBJ2-7; TRBD1 aligns across 8 bases. DNA of the CDR3: TGTGCCAGCAGTTACTCGCCAGGGGGCCGGTACGAGCAGTACTTC. Its translation: CASSYSPGGRYEQYF.